A single sample is the source of the 7 T cell receptor beta chains below, sequenced in a study of cytomegalovirus exposure and HLA in healthy donors. Vbeta (60) and Jbeta (13) primers were used in the PCR. Sequenced by immunoSEQ multiplex PCR; TCRdb stores in-frame clones only, minus some. This sample has approximately 170,000 clones; around 78% occur once, and the top ten carry more than 0.8%. The sequenced sample consisted of PBMCs. These receptors were collected from a woman in her 40s in good health and CMV-seronegative.

The J gene is TRBJ2-3, the V gene TRBV28; tentative D call: TRBD1 (6 bases). Deletions cut 5 bases from V and 2 bases from J, with 17 bases between. Germline V lookup: CDR1 MDHEN, CDR2 SYDVKM. CDR3 size: 16 residues. The CDR3 DNA follows: TGTGCCAGCAGTAGCATAGGGGGAAGTAACACAGATACGCAGTATTTT. This encodes CASSSIGGSNTDTQYF.

J is TRBJ2-5 and V is TRBV11-3, with D maybe TRBD1 (6 bases). Germline-derived CDR1 and CDR2 are SGHNT and YENEEA. This CDR3 has 15 amino acids. The germline V and J ends were trimmed by 5 bases and 5 bases, with 18 bases remaining between them. The CDR3 sequence: CASSGSFTGWETQYF. CDR3 nucleotides: TGTGCCAGCAGCGGAAGCTTTACAGGGTGGGAGACCCAGTACTTC.

The chain combines TRBV5-1 with TRBJ1-2; 8 bases map to TRBD1. The CDR3 consists of 14 residues. Germline CDR1 is SGHRS and CDR2 is YFSETQ. V shed 0 bases and J 8 bases; nucleotides not matched to a gene: 6. CDR3 in amino acids: CASSLEVQGEGYTF. The CDR3 DNA reads TGCGCCAGCAGCTTGGAGGTACAGGGGGAAGGCTACACCTTC.

This clone was counted a single time. V gene TRBV11-3 combines with J gene TRBJ1-2; 8 nucleotides agree with TRBD1. J gave up 7 bases and V 8 bases, and 3 bases lay outside the gene matches. This CDR3 has 11 amino acids. The V gene's germline CDR1 is SGHNT and CDR2 YENEEA. The CDR3 protein is CASGTGGGYTF. The CDR3 bases are TGTGCCAGCGGCACAGGGGGTGGCTACACCTTC.

V is TRBV5-1 and J is TRBJ2-5; possibly TRBD1 for D (6 bases). Per the germline V gene, CDR1 is SGHRS and CDR2 is YFSETQ. V lost 4 bases and J 2 bases, leaving 15 bases between the germline ends. The CDR3 runs to 15 residues. DNA of the CDR3: TGCGCCAGCAGCCTCCAACAGGGTACACAAGAGACCCAGTACTTC. It encodes CASSLQQGTQETQYF. Full variable domain (remainder filled in from reference TRBV5-1 and TRBJ2-5): KAGVTQTPRYLIKTRGQQVTLSCSPISGHRSVSWYQQTPGQGLQFLFEYFSETQRNKGNFPGRFSGRQFSNSRSEMNVSTLELGDSALYLCASSLQQGTQETQYFGPGTRLLVL.

This rearrangement joins TRBV5-5 to TRBJ1-2; D is perhaps TRBD1 (5 bases). CDR3 length: 13 amino acids. V dropped 0 bases and J dropped 3 bases, with 6 bases sitting between them. The germline gives CDR1 SGHKS, CDR2 YYEKEE (reference sequence). CDR3 region: CASSLEQDYGYTF. The CDR3 DNA is TGTGCCAGCAGCTTGGAACAGGACTATGGCTACACCTTC.

This clone was seen only once. The CDR3 loop is CASSLNFGGSTGELFF. The CDR3 DNA sequence: TGTGCCAGCAGCTTAAATTTCGGCGGGAGCACCGGGGAGCTGTTTTTT. The chain is built from TRBV11-2 and TRBJ2-2; 7 nucleotides match TRBD2. The V and J ends lost 2 bases and 4 bases, in that order; junction bases with no gene match: 7. Per the germline V gene, CDR1 is SGHAT and CDR2 is FQNNGV. This CDR3 has 16 amino acids.